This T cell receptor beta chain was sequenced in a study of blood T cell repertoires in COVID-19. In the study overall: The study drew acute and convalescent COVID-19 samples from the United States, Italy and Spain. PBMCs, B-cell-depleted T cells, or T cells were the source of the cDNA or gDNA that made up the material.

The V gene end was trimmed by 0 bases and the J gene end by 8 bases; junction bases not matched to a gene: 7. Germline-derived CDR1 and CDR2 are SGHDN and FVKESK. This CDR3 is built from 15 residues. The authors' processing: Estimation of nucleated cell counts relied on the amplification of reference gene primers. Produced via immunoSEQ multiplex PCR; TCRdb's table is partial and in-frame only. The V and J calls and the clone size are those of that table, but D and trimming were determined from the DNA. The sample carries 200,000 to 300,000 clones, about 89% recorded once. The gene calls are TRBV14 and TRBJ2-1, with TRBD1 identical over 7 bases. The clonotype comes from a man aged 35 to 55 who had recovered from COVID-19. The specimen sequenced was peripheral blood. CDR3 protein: CASSQEQGSSDEQFF. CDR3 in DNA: TGTGCCAGCAGCCAAGAACAGGGGTCTAGTGATGAGCAGTTCTTC.